The T cell receptor (beta chain) under discussion was sequenced for a study of shared clonotypes between healthy human individuals. Some clones are missing from TCRdb's copy, which holds only in-frame ones; the method was immunoSEQ multiplex PCR. The table lists about 2.3 million clones, just under 95% of them singletons. Whole-study results and caveats: The expectation was that sequencing depth would affect clonotype sharing among donors.

The CDR3 is made up of 16 amino acids. After removal of 3 bases from V and 7 bases from J, the junction contained 11 bases not matched to a gene. The germline gives CDR1 MDHEN, CDR2 SYDVKM. Concerning this clone itself: Its target is unknown.

The sequenced sample was naive CD4+ T cells from PBMCs. Documented subset: CD45RA+ positively selected. The TCR was taken from a man aged 18 to 30 in good health. Some clones in this sample may be carry-over from other donors' samples. This chain joins TRBV28 and TRBJ1-5, with 8 positions matching TRBD1. CDR3 loop: CASSFERPRGRQPQHF. The CDR3, as DNA: TGTGCCAGCAGTTTCGAGCGCCCCAGGGGGCGGCAGCCCCAGCATTTT.